There are a few counts of the clone carrying this T cell receptor (beta chain). The antigen is unknown. The data belong to a study of cytomegalovirus exposure and HLA in healthy donors. Study results and caveats: The study put some 150 TCR beta chains on its list as cytomegalovirus-associated. In vitro testing confirmed a few CMV-associated chains as specific for CMV antigens.

Separate from the roughly 710-subject first cohort, the roughly 130-subject validation cohort was the one that the donors belonged to. Trimming pared 4 bases from V and 3 bases from J, leaving 6 bases between. The CDR3 is 11 amino acids. Germline V gives CDR1 SQVTM, CDR2 ANQGSEA. Assay used: immunoSEQ multiplex PCR; TCRdb lists only in-frame clones, some missing. The sample consists of about 250,000 clones, about 88% of them appearing once. The rearrangement uses TRBV29-1 and TRBJ1-1; maybe TRBD1 (5 bases). Input material: PBMCs. The source is a man aged 18 to 35 in good health and CMV-seropositive. CDR3 DNA: TGCAGCGTTGGACAGTACACTGAAGCTTTCTTT. This translates into CSVGQYTEAFF. Complete variable domain (other parts from reference TRBV29-1 and TRBJ1-1): SAVISQKPSRDICQRGTSLTIQCQVDSQVTMMFWYRQQPGQSLTLIATANQGSEATYESGFVIDKFPISRPNLTFSTLTVSNMSPEDSSIYLCSVGQYTEAFFGQGTRLTVV.